This TCR beta chain emerged from a study of CD8+CD57+ T cells in acquired aplastic anemia. The study profiled TCR beta VDJ and CDR3 using genomic DNA as template. Via MiXCR, TCRdb re-called the reads, giving one row per CDR3 protein. The sample consists of under 200,000 distinct CDR3 sequences, 48% of them appearing once. Trimming at V came to 1 base and at J to 0 bases, leaving 2 bases not matched to a gene. The CDR3 is 16 amino acids. Germline V gene lookup returns CDR1 LNHDA and CDR2 SQIVND (reference sequence). Sequencing was done on patients that had shown CD8+CD57+ cell expansion by flow cytometry.

The specimen sequenced was sorted CD4+, CD8+, or CD8+CD57+ T cells (not recorded which) from PBMCs. The receptor was derived from a human donor with aplastic anemia. The chain has TRBV19 and TRBJ1-5, with 8 bases matching TRBD1. CDR3 protein: CASSIGQGISNQPQHF. The CDR3 region has the DNA TGTGCCAGTAGTATAGGACAGGGGATTAGCAATCAGCCCCAGCATTTT.